This entry lists 5 T cell receptor beta chains sequenced from one sample in a study of early T cells in non-severe SARS-CoV-2 infection. One entry per CDR3 protein, called by TCRdb with MiXCR from the 5' RACE reads. The sample lists some 91,000 distinct CDR3 sequences, 9.5% to 12% occurring once. Sequences were derived from whole blood, sampled at baseline. These receptors originate from an adult who was a healthcare worker with PCR-confirmed SARS-CoV-2 infection or an uninfected control (not recorded which).

This chain connects TRBV7-3 to TRBJ1-2, with a tentative D call TRBD1 (5 bases). V was cut by 2 bases and J by 7 bases, with 8 bases left in between. CDR3 length: 12 residues. Germline loops: CDR1 SGHTA, CDR2 FQGTGA. CDR3 protein: CASSLGQGGYTF. DNA of the CDR3: TGTGCCAGCAGCTTAGGGCAGGGTGGCTACACCTTC.

This clonotype has only a few counts. V and J are TRBV29-1 and TRBJ2-7; TRBD1 matches 7 bases. This CDR3 spans 13 amino acids. Per germline, CDR1 SQVTM and CDR2 ANQGSEA. V lost 6 bases and J lost 0; bases outside the gene matches: 5. The CDR3 is CSVSGQVSYEQYF. DNA for the CDR3: TGCAGCGTCTCCGGACAGGTCTCCTACGAGCAGTACTTC.

This clonotype was observed a few times. The V call is TRBV7-8, the J call TRBJ1-1; D gene unclear. The germline CDR1 and CDR2 sequences are SGHVS and FQNEAQ. The CDR3 covers 16 residues. The germline V and J ends were trimmed by 1 base and 5 bases, with 17 bases remaining between them. In DNA form, the CDR3 reads TGTGCCAGCAGCTTAGTTGAGGGTATTGAGATGACTGAAGCTTTCTTT. Residues: CASSLVEGIEMTEAFF. The entire variable domain, with the rest obtained from reference TRBV7-8 and TRBJ1-1, is as follows: GAGVSQSPRYKVAKRGQDVALRCDPISGHVSLFWYQQALGQGPEFLTYFQNEAQLDKSGLPSDRFFAERPEGSVSTLKIQRTQQEDSAVYLCASSLVEGIEMTEAFFGQGTRLTVV.

This clonotype has only a few counts. The chain carries TRBV29-1 and TRBJ1-1; 11 bases agree with TRBD1. Germline CDR1 SQVTM, CDR2 ANQGSEA. J gave up 10 bases and V 5 bases, and 12 bases lay outside the gene matches. This CDR3 region has 14 residues. Here the CDR3 reads CSVTTGQGAGAAFF. In DNA, the CDR3 is TGCAGCGTTACCACCGGACAGGGGGCTGGAGCAGCTTTCTTT.

This clonotype has just a few counts. The chain is built from TRBV20-1 and TRBJ1-1; 8 bases line up with TRBD1. The V gene end was trimmed by 4 bases and the J gene end by 1 base; junction bases not matched to a gene: 2. This CDR3 contains 13 residues. Germline lookup yields CDR1 DFQATT and CDR2 SNEGSKA (reference sequence). DNA of the CDR3: TGCAGTGCTATGGGACAGGCGAACACTGAAGCTTTCTTT. Protein sequence: CSAMGQANTEAFF.